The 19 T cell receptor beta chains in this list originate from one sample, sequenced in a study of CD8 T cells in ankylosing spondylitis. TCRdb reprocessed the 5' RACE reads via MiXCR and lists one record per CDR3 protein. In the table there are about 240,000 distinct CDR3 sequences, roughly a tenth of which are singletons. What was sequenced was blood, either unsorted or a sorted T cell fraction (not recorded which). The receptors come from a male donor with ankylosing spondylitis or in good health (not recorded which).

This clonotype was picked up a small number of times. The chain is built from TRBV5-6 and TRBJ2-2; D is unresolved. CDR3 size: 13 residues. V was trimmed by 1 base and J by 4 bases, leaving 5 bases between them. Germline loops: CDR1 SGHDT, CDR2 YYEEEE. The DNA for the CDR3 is TGTGCCAGCAGCTTGTTAGTCACCGGGGAGCTGTTTTTT. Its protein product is CASSLLVTGELFF.

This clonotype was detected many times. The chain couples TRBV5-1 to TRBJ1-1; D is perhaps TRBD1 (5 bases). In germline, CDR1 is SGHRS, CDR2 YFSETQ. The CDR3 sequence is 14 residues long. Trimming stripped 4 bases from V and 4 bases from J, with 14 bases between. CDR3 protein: CASSLTQGSTEAFF. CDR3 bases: TGCGCCAGCAGCCTGACTCAGGGTTCCACTGAAGCTTTCTTT.

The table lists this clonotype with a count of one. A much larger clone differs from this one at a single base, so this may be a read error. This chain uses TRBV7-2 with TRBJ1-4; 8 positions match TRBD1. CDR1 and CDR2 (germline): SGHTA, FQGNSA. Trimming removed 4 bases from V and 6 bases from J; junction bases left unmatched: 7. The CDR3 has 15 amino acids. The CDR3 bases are TGTGCCAGCAGCTCCACAGGGGGGGCAGATGAAAAACTGTTTTTT. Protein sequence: CASSSTGGADEKLFF.

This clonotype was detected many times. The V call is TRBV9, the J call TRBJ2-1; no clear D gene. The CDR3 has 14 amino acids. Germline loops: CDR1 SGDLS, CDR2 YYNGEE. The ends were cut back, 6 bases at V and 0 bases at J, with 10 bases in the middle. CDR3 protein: CASNYRPSYNEQFF. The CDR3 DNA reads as TGTGCCAGCAACTATCGTCCCTCCTACAATGAGCAGTTCTTC.

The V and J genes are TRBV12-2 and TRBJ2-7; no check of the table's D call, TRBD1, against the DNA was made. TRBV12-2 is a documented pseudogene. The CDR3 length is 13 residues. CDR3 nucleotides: TGTGCAAGTCCCGGGACAGTTCGCTACGAGCAGTACTTC. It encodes CASPGTVRYEQYF.

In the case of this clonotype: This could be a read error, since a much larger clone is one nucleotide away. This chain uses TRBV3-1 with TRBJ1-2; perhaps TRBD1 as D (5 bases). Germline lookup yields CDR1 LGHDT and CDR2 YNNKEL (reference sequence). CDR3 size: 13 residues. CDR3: CTSSQRGITGYTF. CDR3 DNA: TGTACCAGCAGCCAGAGGGGAATTACTGGCTACACCTTC.

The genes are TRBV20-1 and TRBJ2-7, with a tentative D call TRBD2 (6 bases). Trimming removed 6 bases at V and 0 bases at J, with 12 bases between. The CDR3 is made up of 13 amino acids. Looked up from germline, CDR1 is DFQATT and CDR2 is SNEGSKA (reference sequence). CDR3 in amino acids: CSAGEAGSYEQYF. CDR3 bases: TGCAGTGCCGGGGAGGCGGGCTCCTACGAGCAGTACTTC.

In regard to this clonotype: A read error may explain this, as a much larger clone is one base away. The CDR3 reads CAGRLSETQYF. The CDR3 DNA reads as TGTGCCGGCAGACTATCGGAGACCCAGTACTTC. J is TRBJ2-5 and V is TRBV12-3 or TRBV12-4; TRBD2 might be the D (5 bases). The CDR3 runs 11 residues.

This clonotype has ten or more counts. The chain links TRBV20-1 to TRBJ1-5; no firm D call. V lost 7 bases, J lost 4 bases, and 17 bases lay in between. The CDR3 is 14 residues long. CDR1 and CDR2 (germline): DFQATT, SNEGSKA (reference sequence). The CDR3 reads CSVKSRVGNQPQHF. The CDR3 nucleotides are TGCAGTGTTAAATCGAGGGTAGGGAATCAGCCCCAGCATTTT.

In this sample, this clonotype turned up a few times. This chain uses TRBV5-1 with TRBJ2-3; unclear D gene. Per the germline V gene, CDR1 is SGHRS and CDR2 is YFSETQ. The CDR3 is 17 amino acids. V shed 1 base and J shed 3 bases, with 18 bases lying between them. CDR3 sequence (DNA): TGCGCCAGCAGCTTGCTGGCCTTTCCTTTAGAAACAGATACGCAGTATTTT. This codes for CASSLLAFPLETDTQYF.

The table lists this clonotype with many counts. The CDR3 loop is CASSLTGGVGNTIYF. The CDR3 DNA reads as TGTGCCAGCAGTCTCACAGGGGGCGTTGGAAACACCATATATTTT. V and J are TRBV27 and TRBJ1-3; 9 nucleotides match TRBD1. The CDR3 has 15 residues. Germline values: CDR1 MNHEY, CDR2 SMNVEV (reference sequence). Trimming removed 5 bases from V and 3 bases from J; junction bases left unmatched: 5.

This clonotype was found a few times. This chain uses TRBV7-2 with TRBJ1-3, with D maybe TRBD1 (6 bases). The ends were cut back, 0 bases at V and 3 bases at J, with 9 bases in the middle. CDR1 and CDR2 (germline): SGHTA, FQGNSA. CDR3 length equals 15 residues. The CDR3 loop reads CASSLAGGLGNTIYF. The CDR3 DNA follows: TGTGCCAGCAGCTTAGCTGGGGGGCTTGGAAACACCATATATTTT.

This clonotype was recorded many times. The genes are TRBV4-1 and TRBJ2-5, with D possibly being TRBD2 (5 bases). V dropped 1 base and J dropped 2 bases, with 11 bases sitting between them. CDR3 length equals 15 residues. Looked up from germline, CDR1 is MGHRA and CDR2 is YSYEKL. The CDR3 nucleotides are TGCGCCAGCAGCCAAGCTCAGCGGTCACAAGAGACCCAGTACTTC. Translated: CASSQAQRSQETQYF.

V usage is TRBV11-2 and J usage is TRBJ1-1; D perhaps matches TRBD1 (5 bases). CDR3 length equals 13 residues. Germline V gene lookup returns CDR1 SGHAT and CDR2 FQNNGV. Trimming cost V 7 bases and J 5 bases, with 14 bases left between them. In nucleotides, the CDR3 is TGTGCCAGCACCTCCCCAGGGAGGACTGAAGCTTTCTTT. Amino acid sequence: CASTSPGRTEAFF.

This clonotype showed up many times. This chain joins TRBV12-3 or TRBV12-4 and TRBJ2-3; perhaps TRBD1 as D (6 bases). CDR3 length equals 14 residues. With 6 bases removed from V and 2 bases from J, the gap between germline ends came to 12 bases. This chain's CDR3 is CASSIGQTTDTQYF. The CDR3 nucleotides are TGTGCCAGCAGCATCGGACAGACCACAGATACGCAGTATTTT.

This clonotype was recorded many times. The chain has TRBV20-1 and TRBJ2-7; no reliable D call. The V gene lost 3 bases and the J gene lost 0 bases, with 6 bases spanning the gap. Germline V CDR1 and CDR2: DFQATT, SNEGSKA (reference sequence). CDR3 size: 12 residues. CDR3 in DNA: TGCAGTGCTAGCCAGAGCTCCTACGAGCAGTACTTC. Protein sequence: CSASQSSYEQYF.

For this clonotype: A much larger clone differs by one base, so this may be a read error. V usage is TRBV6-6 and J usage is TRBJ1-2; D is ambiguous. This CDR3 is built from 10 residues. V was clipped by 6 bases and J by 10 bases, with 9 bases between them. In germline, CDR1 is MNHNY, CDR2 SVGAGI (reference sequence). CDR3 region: CASRRDDYTF. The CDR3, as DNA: TGTGCCAGCAGGAGGGATGACTACACCTTC.

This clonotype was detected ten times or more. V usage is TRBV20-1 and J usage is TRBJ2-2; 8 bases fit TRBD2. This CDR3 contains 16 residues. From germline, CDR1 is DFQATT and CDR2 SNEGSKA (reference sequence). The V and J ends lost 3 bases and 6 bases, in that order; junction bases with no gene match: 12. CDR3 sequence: CSARDPGLGISGELFF. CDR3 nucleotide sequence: TGCAGTGCTAGGGACCCGGGACTAGGTATCTCCGGGGAGCTGTTTTTT.

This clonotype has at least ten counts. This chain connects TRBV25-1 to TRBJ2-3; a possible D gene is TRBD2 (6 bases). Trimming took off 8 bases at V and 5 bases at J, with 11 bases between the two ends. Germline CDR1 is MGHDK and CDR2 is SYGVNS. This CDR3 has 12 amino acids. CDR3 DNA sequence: TGTGCCAGCCGCCTGGGAGGAGATACGCAGTATTTT. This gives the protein CASRLGGDTQYF. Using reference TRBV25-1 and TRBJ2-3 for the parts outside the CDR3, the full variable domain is EADIYQTPRYLVIGTGKKITLECSQTMGHDKMYWYQQDPGMELHLIHYSYGVNSTEKGDLSSESTVSRIRTEHFPLTLESARPSHTSQYLCASRLGGDTQYFGPGTRLTVL.